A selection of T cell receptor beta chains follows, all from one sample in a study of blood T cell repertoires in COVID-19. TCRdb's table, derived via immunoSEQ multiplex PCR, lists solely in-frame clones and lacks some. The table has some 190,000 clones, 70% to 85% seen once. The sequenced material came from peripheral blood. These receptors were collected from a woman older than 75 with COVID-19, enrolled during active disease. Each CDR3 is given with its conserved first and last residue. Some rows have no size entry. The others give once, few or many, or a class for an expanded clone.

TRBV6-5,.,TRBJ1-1,CASSRGEGTEAFF
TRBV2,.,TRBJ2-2,CASIDDTGELFF
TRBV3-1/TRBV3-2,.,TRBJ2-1,CASSQDPAAASQFF
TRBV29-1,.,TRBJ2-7,CSVKTRLGLAGSYEQYF
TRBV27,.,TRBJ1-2,CASSSQVKTDGYTF
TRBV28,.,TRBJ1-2,CASSFAGQNNYGYTF
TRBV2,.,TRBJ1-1,CASSGRQGATEAFF
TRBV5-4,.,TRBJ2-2,CASSTAGGANTGELFF
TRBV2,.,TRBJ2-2,CASSRTESDTGELFF
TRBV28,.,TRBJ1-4,CASSFRGRANEKLFF
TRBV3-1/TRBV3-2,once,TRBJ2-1,CASSQLTSGRSDEQFF
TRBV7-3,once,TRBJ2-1,CASSLVGGEQFF
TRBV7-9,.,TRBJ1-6,CASTLGGGKSPLHF
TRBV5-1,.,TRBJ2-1,CASSLELAGGNEQFF
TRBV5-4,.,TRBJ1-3,CASSLDPGGSGNTIYF
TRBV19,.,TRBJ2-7,CASSIGQGSDEQYF
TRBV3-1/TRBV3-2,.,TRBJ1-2,CASSQDGQGGDYGYTF
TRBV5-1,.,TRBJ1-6,CASSPESSYNSPLHF
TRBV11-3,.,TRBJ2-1,CASSHGLAGHNEQFF
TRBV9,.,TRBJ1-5,CASSETGENQPQHF
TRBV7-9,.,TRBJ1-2,CASSLGQGFHGYTF
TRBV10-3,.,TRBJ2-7,CAISEELAGGREQYF
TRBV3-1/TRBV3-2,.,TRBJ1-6,CASSQEPGNSPLHF
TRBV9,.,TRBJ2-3,CASSVDRDSPATQYF
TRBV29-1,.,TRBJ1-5,CSAGQASNQPQHF
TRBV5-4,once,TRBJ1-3,CASSLGQSGNTIYF
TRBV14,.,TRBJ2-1,CASSRELAGNTNEQFF
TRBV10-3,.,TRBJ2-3,CAINSRDRGLDTQYF
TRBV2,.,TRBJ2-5,CASRETSGSIGETQYF
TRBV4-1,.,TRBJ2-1,CASSQVTTAVSYNEQFF
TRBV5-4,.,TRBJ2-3,CASSLGGSRSTDTQYF
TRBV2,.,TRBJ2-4,CASRAGLTTNIQYF
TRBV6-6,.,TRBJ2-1,CASSSNEQFF
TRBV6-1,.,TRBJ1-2,CASSEVVGLYGYTF
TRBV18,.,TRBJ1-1,CASSPPGRFSEAFF
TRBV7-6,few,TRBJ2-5,CASSLVVTAQETQYF
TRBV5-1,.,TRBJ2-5,CASSLAQTGGGETQYF
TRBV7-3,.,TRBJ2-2,CASSLQWTSIVPGELFF
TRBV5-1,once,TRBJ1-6,CASSLGQGAGNSPLHF
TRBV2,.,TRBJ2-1,CASSFQGASNEQFF
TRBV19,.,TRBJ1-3,CASTIRSAGNTIYF
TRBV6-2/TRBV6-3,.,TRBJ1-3,CASSYKGQTTIYF
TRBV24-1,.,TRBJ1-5,CATSDFRGQPQHF
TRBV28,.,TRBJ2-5,CAIPPLRGLETQYF
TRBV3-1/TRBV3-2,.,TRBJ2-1,CASSPDQGPYNEQFF
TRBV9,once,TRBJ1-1,CASSVGGQLNTEAFF
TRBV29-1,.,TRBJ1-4,CSVEGTNDEKLFF
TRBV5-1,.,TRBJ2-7,CASRTGTSSYEQYF
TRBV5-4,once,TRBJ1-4,CASSLTGAREKLFF
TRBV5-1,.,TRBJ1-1,CASSLGSPSAVGEAFF
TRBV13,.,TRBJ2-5,CASSSRQGARLPQYF
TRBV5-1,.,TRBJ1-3,CASSIQGAGDTIYF
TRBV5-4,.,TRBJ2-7,CASSPSGGISYEQYF
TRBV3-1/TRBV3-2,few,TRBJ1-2,CASSQDLRLGASYGYTF
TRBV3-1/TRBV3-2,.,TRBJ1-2,CASSQELGYTF